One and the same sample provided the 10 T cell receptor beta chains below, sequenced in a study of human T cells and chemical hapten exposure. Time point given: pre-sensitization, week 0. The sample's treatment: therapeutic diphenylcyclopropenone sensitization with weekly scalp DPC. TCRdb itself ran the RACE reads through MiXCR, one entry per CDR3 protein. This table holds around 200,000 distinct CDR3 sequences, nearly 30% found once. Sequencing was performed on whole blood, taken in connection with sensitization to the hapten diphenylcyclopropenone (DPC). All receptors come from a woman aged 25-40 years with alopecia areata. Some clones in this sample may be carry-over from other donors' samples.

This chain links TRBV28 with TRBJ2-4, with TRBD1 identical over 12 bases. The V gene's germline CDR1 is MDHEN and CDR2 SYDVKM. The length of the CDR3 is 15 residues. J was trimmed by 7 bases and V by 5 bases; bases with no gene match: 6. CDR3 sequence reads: CASSLAGQGANIQYF. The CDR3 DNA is TGTGCCAGCAGTCTTGCGGGACAGGGGGCTAACATTCAGTACTTC.

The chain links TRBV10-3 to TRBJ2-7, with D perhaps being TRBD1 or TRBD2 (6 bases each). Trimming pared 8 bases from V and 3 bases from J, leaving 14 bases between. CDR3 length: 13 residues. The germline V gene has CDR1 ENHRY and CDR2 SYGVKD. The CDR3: CAIQQGLLYEQYF. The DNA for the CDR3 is TGTGCCATCCAACAGGGACTCCTCTACGAGCAGTACTTC.

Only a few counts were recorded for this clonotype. The CDR3 sequence is CASSSPGVANTGELFF. The CDR3 nucleotides read TGTGCCAGCAGCTCGCCTGGGGTGGCGAACACCGGGGAGCTGTTTTTT. This rearrangement joins TRBV7-6 to TRBJ2-2; no definite D call. Germline CDR1 is SGHVS and CDR2 is FNYEAQ. Trimming took off 4 bases at V and 0 bases at J, with 12 bases between the two ends. This CDR3 has 16 residues.

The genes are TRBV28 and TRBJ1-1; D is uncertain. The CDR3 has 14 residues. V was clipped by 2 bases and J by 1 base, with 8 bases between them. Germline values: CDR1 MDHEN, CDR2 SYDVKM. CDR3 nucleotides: TGTGCCAGCAGTTTAGGAGATGGGAACACTGAAGCTTTCTTT. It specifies CASSLGDGNTEAFF.

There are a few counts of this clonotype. The chain's CDR3 is CSAMSSGKETQYF. CDR3 DNA: TGCAGTGCTATGTCTAGCGGGAAAGAGACCCAGTACTTC. V and J are TRBV20-1 and TRBJ2-5; 9 nucleotides align to TRBD2. This CDR3 region has 13 residues. In germline, CDR1 is DFQATT, CDR2 SNEGSKA (reference sequence). Unmatched junction bases numbered 3, after V lost 4 bases and J lost 3 bases.

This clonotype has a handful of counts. CDR3 sequence (DNA): TGTGCCAGCAGCCAGGGGACAGGGGGCGTCTATGGCTACACCTTC. Translated, it gives CASSQGTGGVYGYTF. The chain uses TRBV7-6 and TRBJ1-2; TRBD1 aligns across 12 bases. V lost 5 bases, J lost 4 bases, and 5 bases stayed unmatched. CDR1 and CDR2 from the germline V gene are SGHVS and FNYEAQ. The CDR3 length is 15 residues.

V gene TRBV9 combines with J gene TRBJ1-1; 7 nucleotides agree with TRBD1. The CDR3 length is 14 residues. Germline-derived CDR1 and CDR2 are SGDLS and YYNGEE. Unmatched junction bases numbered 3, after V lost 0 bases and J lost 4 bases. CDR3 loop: CASSVGDSSTEAFF. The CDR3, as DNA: TGTGCCAGCAGCGTAGGGGACAGTAGCACTGAAGCTTTCTTT. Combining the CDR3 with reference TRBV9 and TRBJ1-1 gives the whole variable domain DSGVTQTPKHLITATGQRVTLRCSPRSGDLSVYWYQQSLDQGLQFLIQYYNGEERAKGNILERFSAQQFPDLHSELNLSSLELGDSALYFCASSVGDSSTEAFFGQGTRLTVV.

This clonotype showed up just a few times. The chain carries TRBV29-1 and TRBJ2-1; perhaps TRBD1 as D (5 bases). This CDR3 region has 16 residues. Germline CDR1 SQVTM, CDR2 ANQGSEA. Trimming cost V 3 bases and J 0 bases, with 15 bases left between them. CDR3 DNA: TGCAGCGTTGACCAAGGGGTACAGAGCTCCTACAATGAGCAGTTCTTC. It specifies CSVDQGVQSSYNEQFF.

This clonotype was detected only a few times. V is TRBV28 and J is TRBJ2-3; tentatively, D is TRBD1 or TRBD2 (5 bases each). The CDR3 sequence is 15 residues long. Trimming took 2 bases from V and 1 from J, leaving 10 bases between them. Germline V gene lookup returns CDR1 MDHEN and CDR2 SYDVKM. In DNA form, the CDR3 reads TGTGCCAGCAGTTTACAGGGTAGCGGCACAGATACGCAGTATTTT. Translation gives CASSLQGSGTDTQYF. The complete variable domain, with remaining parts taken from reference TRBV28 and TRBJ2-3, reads DVKVTQSSRYLVKRTGEKVFLECVQDMDHENMFWYRQDPGLGLRLIYFSYDVKMKEKGDIPEGYSVSREKKERFSLILESASTNQTSMYLCASSLQGSGTDTQYFGPGTRLTVL.

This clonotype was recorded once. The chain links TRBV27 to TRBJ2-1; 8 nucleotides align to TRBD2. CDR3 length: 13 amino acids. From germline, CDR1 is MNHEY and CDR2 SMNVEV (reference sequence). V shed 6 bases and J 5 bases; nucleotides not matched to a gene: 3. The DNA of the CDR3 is TGTGCCAGCAGCCGGGGGGGGCACAATGAGCAGTTCTTC. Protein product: CASSRGGHNEQFF.